These 32 T cell receptor beta chains were sequenced from one sample in a study of blood T cell repertoires in COVID-19 (dated by TCRdb to between 2020 and 2021). The receptor library was made with the immunoSEQ multiplex PCR assay. TCRdb took over this immuneACCESS table, retaining in-frame rearrangements with V and J assigned. Such tables are incomplete; in checked studies, under half of the missing clones stem from an unresolved V gene, and the remainder is unexplained. The sample has tens of thousands of clones on record, 70% to 90% of them singletons. About 20% of the sample is held by the ten biggest clonotypes. The specimen was peripheral blood. These receptors were collected from a woman in her sixties with acute or convalescent COVID-19.

The chain uses TRBV18 and TRBJ1-3; a possible D gene is TRBD1 (5 bases). The V and J ends lost 3 bases and 0 bases respectively, with 15 bases between them. The CDR3 has 17 amino acids. CDR1 and CDR2 from the germline V gene are KGHSH and LQKENI. The CDR3 here is CASSPVTRAASGNTIYF. CDR3 sequence (DNA): TGTGCCAGCTCACCGGTGACCAGGGCCGCCTCTGGAAACACCATATATTTT.

The chain joins TRBV24-1 to TRBJ1-5; a possible D gene is TRBD1 (6 bases). CDR3 length: 15 amino acids. The V end lost 4 bases, the J end lost 5 bases, and 14 bases lay between the germline ends. The germline V gene encodes CDR1 KGHDR and CDR2 SFDVKD. The CDR3 region has the DNA TGTGCCACCAGTGAGTCCGACAGGATCTATCAGCCCCAGCATTTT. Its protein product is CATSESDRIYQPQHF.

The chain couples TRBV6-2 or TRBV6-3 to TRBJ2-5; D unresolved. Trimming took 2 bases from V and 3 from J, leaving 7 bases between them. Germline V lookup: CDR1 MNHEY, CDR2 SVGEGT. The CDR3 is made up of 13 amino acids. CDR3 amino acids: CASSYGRKETQYF. The CDR3 DNA reads as TGTGCCAGCAGTTACGGCAGGAAAGAGACCCAGTACTTC.

The rearrangement links TRBV19 to TRBJ2-6; possible D gene TRBD2, 6 bases. The V gene's germline CDR1 is LNHDA and CDR2 SQIVND (reference sequence). V was pared by 7 bases and J by 1 base, with 14 bases between. This CDR3 is built from 16 residues. CDR3 sequence reads: CASIGGRLSGANVLTF. The CDR3 nucleotides are TGTGCCAGTATCGGAGGGAGGCTTTCTGGGGCCAACGTCCTGACTTTC.

This chain links TRBV5-4 with TRBJ1-5, with D unclear. This CDR3 spans 13 amino acids. Trimming removed 4 bases from V and 6 bases from J, with 11 bases in between. In germline, CDR1 is SGHNT, CDR2 YYREEE (reference sequence). The CDR3 sequence: CASSPETGQPQHF. CDR3 in DNA: TGTGCCAGCAGCCCGGAGACGGGTCAGCCCCAGCATTTT.

J is TRBJ1-4 and V is TRBV6-5, with D unclear. The CDR3 contains 15 residues. Germline V gene data show CDR1 as MNHEY and CDR2 as SVGAGI. Deletions cut 0 bases from V and 0 bases from J, with 5 bases between. This CDR3 is CASSYSYTTNEKLFF. The CDR3 DNA is TGTGCCAGCAGTTACTCGTATACAACTAATGAAAAACTGTTTTTT.

The rearrangement uses TRBV5-4 and TRBJ2-7; the D is unclear. This CDR3 has 16 residues. Germline values: CDR1 SGHNT, CDR2 YYREEE (reference sequence). The V and J ends lost 4 bases and 0 bases respectively, with 17 bases between them. The CDR3 DNA reads as TGTGCCAGCAGCCCCCTTCCAGGTCAGAGCTCCTACGAGCAGTACTTC. This gives the protein CASSPLPGQSSYEQYF.

This clone was picked up one time. The V and J genes are TRBV6-5 and TRBJ1-1, with 7 bases identical to TRBD1. Trimming at V came to 6 bases and at J to 7 bases, leaving 8 bases not matched to a gene. CDR1 is MNHEY, CDR2 SVGAGI, per germline. The CDR3 totals 13 residues. CDR3 sequence reads: CASRVTGDLEAFF. In nucleotides, the CDR3 is TGTGCCAGCAGGGTAACAGGGGACCTTGAAGCTTTCTTT.

The rearrangement links TRBV7-2 to TRBJ1-2; D is perhaps TRBD1 (5 bases). Germline V gene lookup returns CDR1 SGHTA and CDR2 FQGNSA. The CDR3 is 14 residues long. Trimming took 1 base from V and 7 from J, leaving 13 bases between them. The CDR3 sequence: CASSLGPGRSGYTF. CDR3 nucleotides: TGTGCCAGCAGCTTAGGGCCAGGGAGGTCTGGCTACACCTTC. The full variable domain, with the rest looked up from reference TRBV7-2 and TRBJ1-2, is GAGVSQSPSNKVTEKGKDVELRCDPISGHTALYWYRQSLGQGLEFLIYFQGNSAPDKSGLPSDRFSAERTGGSVSTLTIQRTQQEDSAVYLCASSLGPGRSGYTFGSGTRLTVV.

The J gene is TRBJ1-2, the V gene TRBV4-1, with TRBD1 matching 9 bases. Germline-derived CDR1 and CDR2 are MGHRA and YSYEKL. V lost 5 bases and J lost 2; bases outside the gene matches: 3. This CDR3 has 14 amino acids. For the CDR3, the DNA is TGCGCCAGCAGCGGCGGGACAGGGAACTATGGCTACACCTTC. As protein: CASSGGTGNYGYTF.

The count of this clone is one. The rearrangement links TRBV27 to TRBJ1-6; possibly TRBD1 for D (5 bases). The CDR3 has 15 amino acids. V lost 0 bases and J lost 8, with 11 bases in between. Germline CDR1 is MNHEY and CDR2 is SMNVEV (reference sequence). CDR3 in DNA: TGTGCCAGCAGTTTATCGTGGGGGGTACATTCACCCCTCCACTTT. This sequence encodes CASSLSWGVHSPLHF.

The J gene is TRBJ1-2, the V gene TRBV27; D is uncertain. The germline CDR1 and CDR2 sequences are MNHEY and SMNVEV (reference sequence). CDR3 length: 14 amino acids. The germline V and J ends were trimmed by 2 bases and 1 base, with 8 bases remaining between them. The CDR3 protein is CASSLGGLNYGYTF. Written as DNA, the CDR3 is TGTGCCAGCAGTTTAGGCGGACTTAACTATGGCTACACCTTC.

The rearrangement joins TRBV2 to TRBJ2-2; D is perhaps TRBD1 (6 bases). The V end lost 5 bases, the J end lost 2 bases, and 12 bases lay between the germline ends. Germline V gene lookup returns CDR1 SNHLY and CDR2 FYNNEI. There are 15 residues in the CDR3. The CDR3 DNA follows: TGTGCCAGCAGTCTACAGGGTGCCAACACCGGGGAGCTGTTTTTT. Translating it yields CASSLQGANTGELFF.

The chain joins TRBV18 to TRBJ1-1, with TRBD1 matching 7 bases. CDR3 size: 13 residues. V gave up 3 bases and J gave up 3 bases; unmatched junction bases: 1. Germline V gene sequence: CDR1 KGHSH, CDR2 LQKENI. This CDR3 is CASSPGQHTEAFF. CDR3 nucleotides: TGTGCCAGCTCACCGGGACAGCACACTGAAGCTTTCTTT.

V gene TRBV3-1 (or the pseudogene TRBV3-2) combines with J gene TRBJ2-1; D unresolved. This CDR3 is 12 amino acids long. V gave up 1 base and J gave up 10 bases, with 8 bases separating them. From germline, CDR1 is LGHDT and CDR2 YNNKEL (reference sequence). In DNA, the CDR3 is TGTGCCAGCAGCCAAGGTCAATTCGAGCAGTTCTTC. Translated, it gives CASSQGQFEQFF.

The chain recombines TRBV5-1 with TRBJ1-1; 7 nucleotides agree with TRBD1. This CDR3 contains 13 residues. V dropped 4 bases and J dropped 6; count of bases not matched to a gene: 6. CDR1 is SGHRS and CDR2 is YFSETQ in the germline V gene. The chain's CDR3 is CASSPTGMPEAFF. CDR3 DNA sequence: TGCGCCAGCAGCCCGACAGGGATGCCTGAAGCTTTCTTT.

The V call is TRBV29-1, the J call TRBJ1-1; D gene uncertain. The CDR3 loop spans 12 amino acids. Trimming shortened V by 7 bases and J by 6 bases, and 15 bases separated the two germline ends. Germline V gene sequence: CDR1 SQVTM, CDR2 ANQGSEA. As DNA, the CDR3 is TGCAGCGCCCACCCGGGAGGTGCTGAAGCTTTCTTT. Its protein is CSAHPGGAEAFF. The full variable domain, rest sourced from reference TRBV29-1 and TRBJ1-1, is SAVISQKPSRDICQRGTSLTIQCQVDSQVTMMFWYRQQPGQSLTLIATANQGSEATYESGFVIDKFPISRPNLTFSTLTVSNMSPEDSSIYLCSAHPGGAEAFFGQGTRLTVV.

The CDR3 DNA reads TGCAGCGTTACGGGACTAGCGGGGGGGTCCTACAATGAGCAGTTCTTC. Protein product: CSVTGLAGGSYNEQFF. This chain joins TRBV29-1 and TRBJ2-1, with 16 bases identical to TRBD2. Germline V gene sequence: CDR1 SQVTM, CDR2 ANQGSEA. The length of the CDR3 is 16 residues. V lost 5 bases and J lost 1; bases outside the gene matches: 2.

The V and J genes are TRBV5-1 and TRBJ2-1, with D possibly TRBD1 on 6 matching bases. The CDR3 runs 16 residues. Germline V gene lookup returns CDR1 SGHRS and CDR2 YFSETQ. V was cut by 0 bases and J by 1 base, with 11 bases left in between. CDR3 residues: CASSLVQGRSYNEQFF. For the CDR3, the DNA is TGCGCCAGCAGCTTGGTACAGGGCCGGTCCTACAATGAGCAGTTCTTC.

V and J are TRBV28 and TRBJ1-1; perhaps TRBD1 as D (6 bases). Germline CDR1 MDHEN, CDR2 SYDVKM. V lost 10 bases, J lost 0 bases, and 18 bases lay in between. The CDR3 loop spans 15 amino acids. CDR3 sequence reads: CATTSSGGLNTEAFF. CDR3 bases: TGTGCCACCACGTCGAGCGGGGGGCTGAACACTGAAGCTTTCTTT.

The chain has TRBV5-4 and TRBJ1-4; 9 bases are a match to TRBD1. V gave up 0 bases and J gave up 5 bases; unmatched junction bases: 5. The germline V gene encodes CDR1 SGHNT and CDR2 YYREEE (reference sequence). There are 16 residues in the CDR3. DNA of the CDR3: TGTGCCAGCAGCTTGGCCCAGGACAGGGGAAATGAAAAACTGTTTTTT. Protein product: CASSLAQDRGNEKLFF.

This sequence joins TRBV9 and TRBJ1-6, with 7 bases matching TRBD1. V dropped 0 bases and J dropped 6; count of bases not matched to a gene: 9. The germline V gene has CDR1 SGDLS and CDR2 YYNGEE. The length of the CDR3 is 17 residues. This CDR3 reads CASSVGKRTGTNSPLHF. The CDR3 DNA reads as TGTGCCAGCAGCGTAGGAAAACGGACAGGTACTAATTCACCCCTCCACTTT.

The chain employs TRBV5-1 and TRBJ1-4; D remains ambiguous. CDR3 length: 14 residues. V was trimmed by 0 bases and J by 2 bases, leaving 5 bases between them. Germline V lookup: CDR1 SGHRS, CDR2 YFSETQ. Here the CDR3 reads CASSLGATNEKLFF. The CDR3 DNA follows: TGCGCCAGCAGCTTGGGTGCGACTAATGAAAAACTGTTTTTT.

The chain employs TRBV5-1 and TRBJ1-1; 8 positions match TRBD1. The J segment lost 1 base and the V segment lost 3 bases, leaving 8 bases of the junction unmatched. This CDR3 is 16 amino acids long. The V gene's germline CDR1 is SGHRS and CDR2 YFSETQ. CDR3 nucleotides: TGCGCCAGCAGCTCGGACCCCGGGACAGGGAACACTGAAGCTTTCTTT. Its protein product is CASSSDPGTGNTEAFF.

The V gene is TRBV4-1, the J gene TRBJ1-2, with TRBD1 matching 7 bases. CDR1 and CDR2 (germline): MGHRA, YSYEKL. The trim removed 2 bases at V and 4 bases at J, leaving 4 bases unmatched. The CDR3 is made up of 14 amino acids. The CDR3 nucleotides are TGCGCCAGCAGCCAAAGGACAGGATTCTATGGCTACACCTTC. It yields the protein CASSQRTGFYGYTF.

This clone has just one count. The chain couples TRBV30 to TRBJ2-7; possible D gene TRBD2, 5 bases. V was clipped by 3 bases and J by 3 bases, with 15 bases between them. Germline assignment: CDR1 GTSNPN and CDR2 SVGIG (reference sequence). There are 14 residues in the CDR3. CDR3 protein: CAWRRRTSDYEQYF. The CDR3 bases are TGTGCCTGGAGAAGGAGGACGTCGGACTACGAGCAGTACTTC.

The chain couples TRBV10-1 to TRBJ2-7, with 7 bases matching TRBD1. Trimming removed 0 bases from V and 3 bases from J; junction bases left unmatched: 2. The CDR3 sequence is 14 residues long. CDR1 and CDR2 (germline): WNHNN, SYGVQD (reference sequence). The CDR3 protein is CASSESWDSYEQYF. The CDR3 DNA reads as TGCGCCAGCAGTGAGTCGTGGGACAGCTACGAGCAGTACTTC.

To note about this clone: One junction end disagrees with the germline gene, perhaps due to a read error. The chain is built from TRBV7-7 and TRBJ2-1, with D hard to call. The CDR3 contains 15 residues. Per germline, CDR1 SSHAT and CDR2 FNYEAQ (reference sequence). The DNA for the CDR3 is TGTGCTAGCAGCTTAGGGCCGGCCAGCGACAATGAGCAGTTCTTC. Residues: CASSLGPASDNEQFF.

This clone has more than one count but fewer than ten. The chain recombines TRBV29-1 with TRBJ2-7; perhaps TRBD1 as D (6 bases). The germline CDR1 and CDR2 sequences are SQVTM and ANQGSEA. Trimming removed 5 bases from V and 4 bases from J, with 9 bases in between. This CDR3 has 11 residues. The CDR3 is CSVKQGYEQYV. The CDR3 coding sequence is TGCAGCGTTAAACAGGGATACGAGCAGTACGTC.

This clone was counted between two and nine times. The V call is TRBV24-1, the J call TRBJ2-3; TRBD2 aligns across 9 bases. The germline V gene has CDR1 KGHDR and CDR2 SFDVKD. This CDR3 is 18 amino acids long. Trimming cost V 1 base and J 2 bases; bases outside gene matches: 9. CDR3: CATSDLGASGAFTDTQYF. CDR3 nucleotides: TGTGCCACCAGTGATTTAGGAGCTAGCGGGGCGTTCACAGATACGCAGTATTTT.

The chain is built from TRBV30 and TRBJ1-6, with 9 bases fitting TRBD1. Germline V gives CDR1 GTSNPN, CDR2 SVGIG (reference sequence). V gave up 5 bases and J gave up 7 bases; unmatched junction bases: 18. CDR3 length equals 18 residues. The DNA of the CDR3 is TGTGCCTGGGCGGAGGGACAGGGAGTGCTTTACCGAAATTCACCCCTCCACTTT. It translates to CAWAEGQGVLYRNSPLHF.

This clone was observed a single time. The V call is TRBV6-1, the J call TRBJ2-6; D unresolved. The CDR3 contains 16 residues. The ends were cut back, 2 bases at V and 2 bases at J, with 10 bases in the middle. The germline V gene encodes CDR1 MNHNS and CDR2 SASEGT. CDR3 residues: CASSEQWSAGANVLTF. The CDR3 region has the DNA TGTGCCAGCAGTGAACAGTGGAGTGCTGGGGCCAACGTCCTGACTTTC.